This T cell receptor beta chain stems from a study of metastatic and nonmetastatic thyroid tumors. Each patient went into thyroid surgery without having received any treatment. Using MiXCR, TCRdb reanalyzed the PCR reads. This table has tens of thousands of clones, approximately 12% appearing once. Trimming removed 0 bases from V and 10 bases from J, with 11 bases in between. Germline V gene lookup returns CDR1 LGHNA and CDR2 YNFKEQ. The CDR3 has 13 residues. This clone showed up many times. The sequence came from a female donor with papillary thyroid cancer or a benign thyroid nodule (not recorded which). Some clones in this sample may be carry-over from other donors' samples. The chain carries TRBV4-2 and TRBJ2-3, with a weak D call TRBD2 (6 bases). Sequencing was performed on tumor tissue. DNA of the CDR3: TGTGCCAGCAGCCAAGATCTGGGCGGGGCGCAGTATTTT. This codes for CASSQDLGGAQYF.